The 3 T cell receptor beta chains listed next were all sequenced from one sample in a study of naive and memory T cell subsets. Overall study results and limits: Possibly reflecting memory cells re-expressing CD45RA, a few larger clonotypes occurred in naive repertoires, especially CD8.

Their antigens are not known. Two oligonucleotides, mixed equimolar, formed the beta constant-region primer covering TRBC1 and TRBC2. Four rounds of PCR amplified the ligated cDNA using nested alpha and beta constant-region primers plus SP2. TCRdb redid the calling of the UMI-ligation and nested PCR reads with MiXCR, one entry per CDR3 protein. The data show around 140,000 distinct CDR3 sequences, with approximately 24% seen just once and over 0.09% held by the top ten. Sequencing used naive CD4+ T cells from blood. The receptors were sampled from a human donor in good health.

The rearrangement links TRBV7-2 to TRBJ2-1; possible D gene TRBD1, 6 bases. CDR1 is SGHTA, CDR2 FQGNSA, per germline. CDR3 length: 15 amino acids. V lost 4 bases and J lost 8, with 18 bases in between. CDR3 DNA: TGTGCCAGCAGCTCAAGGGGGAGTCGTAGGGATGAGCAGTTCTTC. It codes for CASSSRGSRRDEQFF.

The chain employs TRBV6-2 or TRBV6-3 and TRBJ2-3; 8 bases match TRBD2. Per the germline V gene, CDR1 is MNHEY and CDR2 is SVGEGT. The CDR3 has 14 residues. V lost 7 bases and J lost 2; bases outside the gene matches: 5. The CDR3 sequence is CASTYGGATDTQYF. The CDR3 region has the DNA TGTGCCAGCACCTACGGGGGGGCCACAGATACGCAGTATTTT.

This clonotype was recorded once. J is TRBJ2-3 and V is TRBV28; 7 bases agree with TRBD1. Germline CDR1 reads MDHEN; CDR2 reads SYDVKM. The CDR3 totals 16 residues. Trimming took 3 bases from V and 5 from J; bases not matched to a gene: 11. The CDR3: CASSFIDRAEGDTQYF. The CDR3, as DNA: TGTGCCAGCAGTTTTATTGACAGGGCTGAGGGAGATACGCAGTATTTT.